The 32 T cell receptor beta chains reported below all come from one sample, sequenced in a study of blood T cell repertoires in COVID-19. Only in-frame clones appear in the TCRdb table, and some are missing; sequencing was by immunoSEQ multiplex PCR. The sample includes roughly 200,000 clones, 70% to 90% of them seen just once. Sequencing used PBMCs or T cells enriched from blood (not recorded which). All receptors derive from a woman in her thirties who had been exposed to COVID-19.

This clone was counted a single time. V gene TRBV19 combines with J gene TRBJ1-2; the D is unclear. Germline CDR1 reads LNHDA; CDR2 reads SQIVND (reference sequence). Trimming removed 3 bases from V and 0 bases from J, with 11 bases in between. This CDR3 contains 15 residues. In DNA, the CDR3 is TGTGCCAGTAGTATCGAGGCGCAGACTAACTATGGCTACACCTTC. Residues: CASSIEAQTNYGYTF. The entire variable domain, with the rest obtained from reference TRBV19 and TRBJ1-2, is as follows: DGGITQSPKYLFRKEGQNVTLSCEQNLNHDAMYWYRQDPGQGLRLIYYSQIVNDFQKGDIAEGYSVSREKKESFPLTVTSAQKNPTAFYLCASSIEAQTNYGYTFGSGTRLTVV.

This clone was found a few times. The same CDR3 arises from other DNA sequences in this sample as well. The chain joins TRBV12-3 or TRBV12-4 to TRBJ1-5; 7 bases fit TRBD1. The CDR3 is 13 residues long. V gave up 5 bases and J gave up 5 bases; unmatched junction bases: 3. CDR3: CASSLQGDQPQHF. The CDR3 DNA follows: TGTGCCAGCAGTCTTCAGGGGGATCAGCCCCAGCATTTT.

The rearrangement uses TRBV2 and TRBJ1-2; no definite D call. V was trimmed by 4 bases and J by 7 bases, leaving 10 bases between them. Germline CDR1 is SNHLY and CDR2 is FYNNEI. The CDR3 is 12 residues long. Here the CDR3 reads CASSAKELGYTF. CDR3 DNA sequence: TGTGCCAGCAGTGCAAAGGAGCTTGGCTACACCTTC.

This clone has only one observation. V usage is TRBV5-4 and J usage is TRBJ2-7, with a possible D match to TRBD2 (6 bases). The V end lost 0 bases, the J end lost 0 bases, and 10 bases lay between the germline ends. Germline assignment: CDR1 SGHNT and CDR2 YYREEE (reference sequence). The CDR3 contains 15 residues. The CDR3 DNA is TGTGCCAGCAGCTTGGGCGGGGACTTCTCCTACGAGCAGTACTTC. Amino acids: CASSLGGDFSYEQYF.

This chain links TRBV3-1 (or the pseudogene TRBV3-2) with TRBJ2-1; 10 bases are a match to TRBD2. The ends lost 4 bases at V and 10 bases at J; junction bases unmatched: 7. This CDR3 has 14 residues. The germline CDR1 and CDR2 sequences are LGHDT and YNNKEL (reference sequence). CDR3 DNA: TGTGCCAGCAGCCTCAGCGGGGGGGGATCAGAGCAGTTCTTC. This encodes CASSLSGGGSEQFF.

The V call is TRBV11-2, the J call TRBJ1-1; D remains ambiguous. V shed 0 bases and J shed 3 bases, with 5 bases lying between them. The germline CDR1 and CDR2 sequences are SGHAT and FQNNGV. This CDR3 contains 13 residues. The CDR3 nucleotides are TGTGCCAGCAGCTTAGAGGCCTACACTGAAGCTTTCTTT. This codes for CASSLEAYTEAFF.

This clone was observed a handful of times. The chain combines TRBV5-1 with TRBJ2-1; 7 nucleotides agree with TRBD2. Germline V gene data show CDR1 as SGHRS and CDR2 as YFSETQ. This CDR3 has 15 amino acids. J gave up 5 bases and V 5 bases, and 10 bases lay outside the gene matches. The CDR3 region is CASRSGTKGNNEQFF. Here the CDR3 DNA reads TGCGCCAGCAGGTCCGGGACTAAGGGAAACAATGAGCAGTTCTTC.

The J gene is TRBJ1-2, the V gene TRBV3-1 (or the pseudogene TRBV3-2); tentatively, D is TRBD1 (5 bases). The CDR3 runs to 13 residues. Between the trimmed V and J ends, which lost 4 bases and 3 bases, there was a span of 9 bases. The germline V gene has CDR1 LGHDT and CDR2 YNNKEL (reference sequence). The CDR3 here is CASSPQDHYGYTF. The CDR3, as DNA: TGTGCCAGCAGCCCACAGGACCACTATGGCTACACCTTC.

This chain connects TRBV7-9 to TRBJ1-1; the D gene is possibly TRBD1 (5 bases). The V end lost 1 base, the J end lost 1 base, and 10 bases lay between the germline ends. This CDR3 is built from 15 residues. Germline V gene data show CDR1 as SEHNR and CDR2 as FQNEAQ (reference sequence). The CDR3 nucleotides read TGTGCCAGCAGCTTAGAGGGAACAGGGAACACTGAAGCTTTCTTT. This encodes CASSLEGTGNTEAFF.

The chain's CDR3 is CASSILQQSETQYF. The DNA of the CDR3 is TGTGCCAGTAGTATTTTACAGCAGTCAGAGACCCAGTACTTC. This chain links TRBV19 with TRBJ2-5; D gene uncertain. From germline, CDR1 is LNHDA and CDR2 SQIVND (reference sequence). V was cut by 3 bases and J by 4 bases, with 12 bases left in between. The length of the CDR3 is 14 residues.

This rearrangement joins TRBV19 to TRBJ2-7; 8 bases align to TRBD1. Germline values: CDR1 LNHDA, CDR2 SQIVND (reference sequence). The CDR3 has 15 amino acids. V lost 0 bases, J lost 8 bases, and 9 bases stayed unmatched. Here the CDR3 reads CASSIDGTGYLQQYF. The CDR3 coding sequence is TGTGCCAGTAGTATAGATGGGACAGGTTACCTACAGCAGTACTTC. Together with reference TRBV19 and TRBJ2-7, the CDR3 gives the full variable domain: DGGITQSPKYLFRKEGQNVTLSCEQNLNHDAMYWYRQDPGQGLRLIYYSQIVNDFQKGDIAEGYSVSREKKESFPLTVTSAQKNPTAFYLCASSIDGTGYLQQYFGPGTRLTVT.

This clone was observed a single time. This chain joins TRBV2 and TRBJ1-6; TRBD1 aligns across 7 bases. V lost 5 bases, J lost 6 bases, and 7 bases stayed unmatched. This CDR3 region has 15 residues. Looked up from germline, CDR1 is SNHLY and CDR2 is FYNNEI. CDR3 protein: CASSSRGSTNSPLHF. Written as DNA, the CDR3 is TGTGCCAGCAGTAGCAGGGGGTCTACTAATTCACCCCTCCACTTT.

This chain joins TRBV19 and TRBJ1-5, with D tentatively TRBD1 (5 bases). The CDR3 spans 15 residues. The V and J ends lost 1 base and 0 bases respectively, with 7 bases between them. Germline CDR1 LNHDA, CDR2 SQIVND (reference sequence). CDR3 DNA sequence: TGTGCCAGTAGTATAGCCGGGGGTAGCAATCAGCCCCAGCATTTT. It codes for CASSIAGGSNQPQHF.

The CDR3 DNA is TGCGCCAGCAGCTCAGGACTAGCGGGGCTGGTGGATACGCAGTATTTT. Protein sequence: CASSSGLAGLVDTQYF. The chain couples TRBV5-1 to TRBJ2-3, with 12 bases aligning to TRBD2. This CDR3 has 16 residues. Germline CDR1 reads SGHRS; CDR2 reads YFSETQ. V lost 3 bases, J lost 6 bases, and 8 bases stayed unmatched.

Details on this clone: The identical CDR3 is also encoded by other nucleotide sequences in the sample. The chain joins TRBV5-1 to TRBJ2-2; D perhaps matches TRBD1 (6 bases). Per germline, CDR1 SGHRS and CDR2 YFSETQ. Trimming left V 4 bases short and J 0 bases short, with 10 bases between. This CDR3 has 15 residues. CDR3 nucleotide sequence: TGCGCCAGCAGCCCGGACAGACCGAACACCGGGGAGCTGTTTTTT. The encoded protein is CASSPDRPNTGELFF.

The rearrangement links TRBV7-2 to TRBJ1-2, with D possibly being TRBD1 (6 bases). Germline V lookup: CDR1 SGHTA, CDR2 FQGNSA. The V end was cut by 1 base, the J end by 2 bases, with 11 bases between. This CDR3 contains 15 residues. The CDR3 region is CASSLVGRGNYGYTF. The CDR3 DNA sequence: TGTGCCAGCAGCTTAGTAGGCAGGGGAAACTATGGCTACACCTTC.

The chain joins TRBV2 to TRBJ2-1; the match to TRBD1 covers 7 bases. Germline V gives CDR1 SNHLY, CDR2 FYNNEI. This CDR3 contains 15 residues. The V segment lost 0 bases and the J segment 9 bases; nucleotides outside the gene matches: 8. In DNA, the CDR3 is TGTGCCAGCAGTGAAGCGGCACAGGGGATCGGTGAGCAGTTCTTC. Translation: CASSEAAQGIGEQFF.

The CDR3 coding sequence is TGTGCCAGCAACCACAGGGAGCAGCAGTACTTC. This translates into CASNHREQQYF. This chain uses TRBV21-1 with TRBJ2-7; the table's D gene call, TRBD1, was not cross checked with the DNA. TRBV21-1 is labeled a pseudogene. This CDR3 is built from 11 residues.

V is TRBV27 and J is TRBJ1-4; weak D call: TRBD1 (5 bases). V gave up 5 bases and J gave up 12 bases, with 16 bases separating them. The CDR3 loop spans 13 amino acids. Germline V CDR1 and CDR2: MNHEY, SMNVEV (reference sequence). The CDR3 nucleotides are TGTGCCAGCAGTCTCATCCCGGGGGAGCAACTGTTTTTT. It encodes CASSLIPGEQLFF. The variable domain in full, with the rest retrieved from reference TRBV27 and TRBJ1-4, is EAQVTQNPRYLITVTGKKLTVTCSQNMNHEYMSWYRQDPGLGLRQIYYSMNVEVTDKGDVPEGYKVSRKEKRNFPLILESPSPNQTSLYFCASSLIPGEQLFFGSGTQLSVL.

The gene calls are TRBV5-1 and TRBJ2-3; 7 bases align to TRBD1. The germline CDR1 and CDR2 sequences are SGHRS and YFSETQ. Losses at the gene ends were 3 bases for V and 4 bases for J; bases not matched to a gene: 5. The length of the CDR3 is 14 residues. The CDR3 loop is CASSSGTDPDTQYF. Written as DNA, the CDR3 is TGCGCCAGCAGCTCCGGGACAGATCCAGATACGCAGTATTTT.

V usage is TRBV18 and J usage is TRBJ1-4, with 7 positions matching TRBD1. CDR1 is KGHSH and CDR2 is LQKENI in the germline V gene. V gave up 2 bases and J gave up 1 base; unmatched junction bases: 7. This CDR3 has 17 amino acids. DNA of the CDR3: TGTGCCAGCTCACCAGTGGAGGGGGCGCGAACTAATGAAAAACTGTTTTTT. It yields the protein CASSPVEGARTNEKLFF.

The rearrangement links TRBV5-1 to TRBJ2-5; D call uncertain. CDR1 SGHRS and CDR2 YFSETQ come from the germline V gene. Trimming left V 3 bases short and J 4 bases short, with 4 bases between. CDR3 length: 11 residues. The CDR3 nucleotides are TGCGCCAGCAGCTCGGTAGAGACCCAGTACTTC. It is translated as CASSSVETQYF.

This rearrangement joins TRBV7-3 to TRBJ2-2; D is undetermined. Trimming left V 5 bases short and J 4 bases short, with 8 bases between. Germline CDR1 reads SGHTA; CDR2 reads FQGTGA. The CDR3 covers 13 residues. The CDR3 is CASSDSATGELFF. The CDR3 DNA follows: TGTGCCAGCAGCGATAGTGCCACCGGGGAGCTGTTTTTT.

V usage is TRBV9 and J usage is TRBJ1-1; 9 bases align to TRBD1. The J segment lost 0 bases and the V segment lost 0 bases, leaving 6 bases of the junction unmatched. This CDR3 spans 17 amino acids. Looked up from germline, CDR1 is SGDLS and CDR2 is YYNGEE. Written as DNA, the CDR3 is TGTGCCAGCAGCGTAGTCCCGGGACAGGGATTGAACACTGAAGCTTTCTTT. This encodes CASSVVPGQGLNTEAFF.

V usage is TRBV10-3 and J usage is TRBJ2-2, with TRBD2 as a possible D gene (5 bases). The V end lost 5 bases, the J end lost 3 bases, and 13 bases lay between the germline ends. The V gene's germline CDR1 is ENHRY and CDR2 SYGVKD. This CDR3 has 15 residues. CDR3 sequence reads: CAISSNPRDTGELFF. The CDR3 bases are TGTGCCATCAGTTCGAACCCGAGGGACACCGGGGAGCTGTTTTTT.

The chain employs TRBV5-1 and TRBJ1-6; 9 bases align to TRBD1. The CDR3 consists of 16 residues. V shed 0 bases and J 5 bases; nucleotides not matched to a gene: 3. Germline CDR1 and CDR2: SGHRS and YFSETQ. The DNA of the CDR3 is TGCGCCAGCAGCTTGGCGACAGGGGGGAATAATTCACCCCTCCACTTT. Translated, it gives CASSLATGGNNSPLHF.

The chain joins TRBV2 to TRBJ1-4; D is uncertain. The CDR3 has 14 residues. V lost 4 bases to trimming and J lost 7 bases, with 13 bases between them. CDR1 and CDR2 (germline): SNHLY, FYNNEI. Written as DNA, the CDR3 is TGTGCCAGCAGTGTGAGACTGGTGGGTGAAAAACTGTTTTTT. It encodes CASSVRLVGEKLFF.

The chain recombines TRBV7-3 with TRBJ1-1; 8 bases are shared with TRBD1. This CDR3 is 14 amino acids long. V trimming: 5 bases; J trimming: 1 base; junction bases outside the gene matches: 3. CDR1 is SGHTA and CDR2 is FQGTGA in the germline V gene. The DNA of the CDR3 is TGTGCCAGCAGCGGAGGGACAGGGAACACTGAAGCTTTCTTT. This translates into CASSGGTGNTEAFF.

The chain couples TRBV10-1 to TRBJ2-7; D might be TRBD1 (5 bases). This CDR3 has 13 residues. V lost 2 bases to trimming and J lost 9 bases, with 14 bases between them. Per germline, CDR1 WNHNN and CDR2 SYGVQD (reference sequence). The CDR3 sequence: CASSEIGAQGQYF. CDR3 nucleotides: TGCGCCAGCAGTGAGATCGGCGCCCAGGGGCAGTACTTC.

V usage is TRBV27 and J usage is TRBJ2-3; possible D gene TRBD2, 6 bases. With 3 bases removed from V and 10 bases from J, the gap between germline ends came to 14 bases. CDR3 length: 13 amino acids. The germline V gene has CDR1 MNHEY and CDR2 SMNVEV (reference sequence). This CDR3 reads CASSFIGSGAQYF. DNA for the CDR3: TGTGCCAGCAGTTTCATCGGTTCGGGGGCGCAGTATTTT.

The genes are TRBV19 and TRBJ2-7; 7 bases align to TRBD1. Germline CDR1 LNHDA, CDR2 SQIVND (reference sequence). The V and J ends lost 5 bases and 12 bases, in that order; junction bases with no gene match: 22. This CDR3 comprises 16 residues. CDR3: CASSPRFIDRTGAGYF. The CDR3 DNA reads TGTGCCAGTAGTCCCCGGTTTATTGACAGAACAGGGGCGGGGTACTTC.

This clone was seen repeatedly, ten times or more. The chain carries TRBV29-1 and TRBJ1-1; D might be TRBD1 (5 bases). Trimming left V 6 bases short and J 1 base short, with 15 bases between. Germline V gene data show CDR1 as SQVTM and CDR2 as ANQGSEA. The CDR3 has 14 residues. CDR3 DNA: TGCAGCGTCCGTGGGAGGACATCGAACACTGAAGCTTTCTTT. Translated, it gives CSVRGRTSNTEAFF.